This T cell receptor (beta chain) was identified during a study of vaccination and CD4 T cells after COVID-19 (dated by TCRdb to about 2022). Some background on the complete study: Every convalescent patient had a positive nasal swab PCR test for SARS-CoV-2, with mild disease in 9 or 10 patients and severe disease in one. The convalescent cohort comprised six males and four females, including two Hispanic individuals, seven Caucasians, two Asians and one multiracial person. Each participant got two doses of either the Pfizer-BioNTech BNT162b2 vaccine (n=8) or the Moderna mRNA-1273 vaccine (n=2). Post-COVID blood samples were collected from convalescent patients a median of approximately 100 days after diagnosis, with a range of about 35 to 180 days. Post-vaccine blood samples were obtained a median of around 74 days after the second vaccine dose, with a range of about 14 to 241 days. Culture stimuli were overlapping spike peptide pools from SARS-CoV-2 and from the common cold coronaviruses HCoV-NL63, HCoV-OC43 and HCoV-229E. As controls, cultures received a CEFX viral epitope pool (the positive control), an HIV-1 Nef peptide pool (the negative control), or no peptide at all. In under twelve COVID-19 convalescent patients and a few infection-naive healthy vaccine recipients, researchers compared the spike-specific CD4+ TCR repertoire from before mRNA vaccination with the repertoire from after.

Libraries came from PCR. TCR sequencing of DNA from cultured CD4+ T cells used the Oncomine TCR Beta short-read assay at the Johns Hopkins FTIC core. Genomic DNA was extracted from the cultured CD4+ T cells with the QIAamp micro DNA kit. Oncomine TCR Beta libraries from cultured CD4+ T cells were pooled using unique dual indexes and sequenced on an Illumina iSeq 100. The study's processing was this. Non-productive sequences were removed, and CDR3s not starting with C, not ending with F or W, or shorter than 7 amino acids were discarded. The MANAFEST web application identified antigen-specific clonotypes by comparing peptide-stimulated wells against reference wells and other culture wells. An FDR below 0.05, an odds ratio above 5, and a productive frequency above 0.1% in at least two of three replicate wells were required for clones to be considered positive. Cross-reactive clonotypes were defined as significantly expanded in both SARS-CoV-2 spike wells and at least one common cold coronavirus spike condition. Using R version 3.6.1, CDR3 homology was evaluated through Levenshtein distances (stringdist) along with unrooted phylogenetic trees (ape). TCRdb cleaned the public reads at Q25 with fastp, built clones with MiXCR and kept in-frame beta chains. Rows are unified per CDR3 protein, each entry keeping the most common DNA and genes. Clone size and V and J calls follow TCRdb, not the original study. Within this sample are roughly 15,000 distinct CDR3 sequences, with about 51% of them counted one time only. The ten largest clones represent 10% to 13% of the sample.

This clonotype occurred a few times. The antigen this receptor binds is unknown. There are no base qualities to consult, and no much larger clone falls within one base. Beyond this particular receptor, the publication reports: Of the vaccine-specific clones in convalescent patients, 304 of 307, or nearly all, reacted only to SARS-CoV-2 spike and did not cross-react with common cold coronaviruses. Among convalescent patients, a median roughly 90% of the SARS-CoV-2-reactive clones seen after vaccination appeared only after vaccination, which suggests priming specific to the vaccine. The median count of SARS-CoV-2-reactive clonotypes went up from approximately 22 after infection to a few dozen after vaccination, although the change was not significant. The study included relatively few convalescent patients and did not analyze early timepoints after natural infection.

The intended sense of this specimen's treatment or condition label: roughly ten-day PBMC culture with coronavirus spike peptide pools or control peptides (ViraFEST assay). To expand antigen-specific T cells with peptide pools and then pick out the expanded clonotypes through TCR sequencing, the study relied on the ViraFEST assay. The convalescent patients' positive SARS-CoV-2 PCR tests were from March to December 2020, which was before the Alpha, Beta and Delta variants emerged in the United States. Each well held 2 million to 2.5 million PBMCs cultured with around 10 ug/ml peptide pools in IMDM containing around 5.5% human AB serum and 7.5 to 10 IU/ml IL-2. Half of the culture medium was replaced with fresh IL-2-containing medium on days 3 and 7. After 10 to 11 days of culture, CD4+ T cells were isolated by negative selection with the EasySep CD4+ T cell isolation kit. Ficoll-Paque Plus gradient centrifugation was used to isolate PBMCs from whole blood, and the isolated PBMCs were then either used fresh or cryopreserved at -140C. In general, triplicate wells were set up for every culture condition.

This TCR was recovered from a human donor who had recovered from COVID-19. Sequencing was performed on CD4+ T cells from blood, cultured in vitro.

Here is the DNA: TGTGCCAGCAGTGACAAGGACAGGATCCAAGAGACCCAGTACTTC. This codes for CASSDKDRIQETQYF. This chain joins TRBV2 to TRBJ2-5, with 7 bases aligning to TRBD1. Sequences SNHLY (CDR1) and FYNNEI (CDR2) are obtained from the germline V gene. Trimmed from V: 3 bases; trimmed from J: 1 base; junction bases lacking a gene match: 5. There are 15 amino acids in the CDR3, from cysteine to phenylalanine inclusive. Just the 45-base CDR3 DNA is kept, in frame starting at base 1.